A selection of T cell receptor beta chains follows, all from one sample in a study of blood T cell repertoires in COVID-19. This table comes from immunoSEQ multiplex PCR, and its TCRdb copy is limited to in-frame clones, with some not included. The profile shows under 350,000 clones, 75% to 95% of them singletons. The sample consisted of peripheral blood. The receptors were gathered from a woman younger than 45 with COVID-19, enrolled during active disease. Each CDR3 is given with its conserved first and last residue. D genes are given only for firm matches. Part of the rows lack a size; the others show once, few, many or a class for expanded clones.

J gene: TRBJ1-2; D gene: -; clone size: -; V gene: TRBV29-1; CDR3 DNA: TGCAGCGTTGACGATCTAAACTATGGCTACACCTTC; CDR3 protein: CSVDDLNYGYTF
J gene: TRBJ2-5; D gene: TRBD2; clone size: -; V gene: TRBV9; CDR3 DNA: TGTGCCAGCAGCGCCCAGCGGGAGGGTCAAGAGACCCAGTACTTC; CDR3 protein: CASSAQREGQETQYF
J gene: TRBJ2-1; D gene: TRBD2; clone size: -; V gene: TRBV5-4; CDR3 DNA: TGTGCCAGCAGCTTGGCTTGGCTAGCGGGAGAAGCCAATGAGCAGTTCTTC; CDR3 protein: CASSLAWLAGEANEQFF
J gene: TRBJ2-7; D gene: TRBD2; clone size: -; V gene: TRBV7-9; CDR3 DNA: TGTGCCAGCAGCTTAGTAGCGGGGGCAGCCTACGAGCAGTACTTC; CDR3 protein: CASSLVAGAAYEQYF
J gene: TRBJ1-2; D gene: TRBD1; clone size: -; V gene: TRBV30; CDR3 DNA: TGTGCCTGGAGAAGGACAGGGCTCATCTATGGCTACACCTTC; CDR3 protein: CAWRRTGLIYGYTF
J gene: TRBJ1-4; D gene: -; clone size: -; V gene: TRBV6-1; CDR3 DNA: TGTGCCAGCAGTGAATACAGGGTTAATGAAAAACTGTTTTTT; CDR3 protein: CASSEYRVNEKLFF
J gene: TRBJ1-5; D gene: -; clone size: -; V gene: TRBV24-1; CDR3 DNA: TGTGCCACCTCAGGTAATAGCAATCAGCCCCAGCATTTT; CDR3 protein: CATSGNSNQPQHF
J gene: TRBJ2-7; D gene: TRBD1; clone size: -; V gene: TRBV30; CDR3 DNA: TGTGCCTGGGATGACCGGGACAGCTACGAGCAGTACTTC; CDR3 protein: CAWDDRDSYEQYF
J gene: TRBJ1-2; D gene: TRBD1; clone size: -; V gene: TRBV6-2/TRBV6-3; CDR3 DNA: TGTGCCAGCAGTCAGACAGGGGAGTATGGCTACACCTTC; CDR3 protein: CASSQTGEYGYTF
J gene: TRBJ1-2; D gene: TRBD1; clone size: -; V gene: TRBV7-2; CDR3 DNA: TGTGCCAGCAGCTTCGGGACAGCCCATTCTAACTATGGCTACACCTTC; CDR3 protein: CASSFGTAHSNYGYTF
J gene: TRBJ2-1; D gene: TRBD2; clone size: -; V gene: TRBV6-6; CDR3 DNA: TGTGCCAGCAGTGACGCCGGGGGGGCGCGGAATGAGCAGTTCTTC; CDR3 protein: CASSDAGGARNEQFF
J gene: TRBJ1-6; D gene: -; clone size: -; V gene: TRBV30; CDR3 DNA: TGTGCCTGGAGCGCCCTTTTGGAGCTCACGACACCCCTCCACTTT; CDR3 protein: CAWSALLELTTPLHF
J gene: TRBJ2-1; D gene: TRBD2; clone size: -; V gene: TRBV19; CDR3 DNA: TGTGCCAGTAGTGCTATAGCGGGAGGGCCTATCAATGAGCAGTTCTTC; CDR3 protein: CASSAIAGGPINEQFF
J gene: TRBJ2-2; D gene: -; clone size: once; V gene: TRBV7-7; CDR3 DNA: TGTGCTAGCAGCTTGCTGACAGGGAACACCGGGGAGCTGTTTTTT; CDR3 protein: CASSLLTGNTGELFF
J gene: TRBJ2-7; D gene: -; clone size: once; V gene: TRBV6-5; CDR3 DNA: TGTGCCAGCAGTTACGTGCCGGGCTCCTACGAGCAGTACTTC; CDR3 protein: CASSYVPGSYEQYF
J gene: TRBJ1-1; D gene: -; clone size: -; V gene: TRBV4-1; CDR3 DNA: TGCGCCAGCAGCCAACGGGGGAACACTGAAGCTTTCTTT; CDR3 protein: CASSQRGNTEAFF